This record looks at one T cell receptor beta chain sequence and its context. Antigen specificity is unknown. Germline CDR1 is MNHNS and CDR2 is SASEGT. This CDR3 has 15 amino acids. V dropped 4 bases and J dropped 2; count of bases not matched to a gene: 8. The sample belongs to a study of circulating and synovial CD4+ cells in juvenile arthritis. Study findings and constraints: CPL versus bulk CD4 samples: T cell genome counts differed by at least an order of magnitude. Vbeta family usage analysis did not detect the pathogenic-like versus bulk difference. Circulating pathogenic-like lymphocytes shared a substantially higher fraction of CDR3 sequences with synovium than bulk blood.

Clones were sequenced by immunoSEQ multiplex PCR, and TCRdb holds only the in-frame ones, with some missing. The table has some 35,000 clones, roughly 94% seen once. Sequencing used CD4+ T cells from blood. This clonotype was obtained from a human donor with juvenile idiopathic arthritis. The chain couples TRBV6-1 to TRBJ2-7; 7 bases fit TRBD1. The DNA for the CDR3 is TGTGCCAGCAGTGTCAAGGACAGGCGGACCTACGAGCAGTACTTC. Translated: CASSVKDRRTYEQYF.